Following are 30 T cell receptor beta chains from one sample sequenced in a study of T cell changes during pregnancy in multiple sclerosis. This table comes from immunoSEQ multiplex PCR, and its TCRdb copy is limited to in-frame clones, with some not included. The table lists about 69,000 clones, roughly 90% of them singletons. Sequenced material: CD4+ T cells from peripheral blood mononuclear cells, taken in the third trimester of pregnancy. Receptors originate from a female donor in good health, enrolled as a control in a pregnancy study.

This clone was seen a handful of times. The chain uses TRBV6-5 and TRBJ1-1; tentatively, D is TRBD1 (6 bases). V lost 2 bases and J lost 4, with 14 bases in between. The CDR3 spans 15 residues. The germline V gene has CDR1 MNHEY and CDR2 SVGAGI. The CDR3 DNA reads TGTGCCAGCAGTTACACCCCAGGGGAAGGCACTGAAGCTTTCTTT. Translation: CASSYTPGEGTEAFF.

The chain joins TRBV6-5 to TRBJ1-1, with a tentative D call TRBD1 (6 bases). There are 14 residues in the CDR3. Trimming took 6 bases from V and 1 from J, leaving 12 bases between them. Germline V CDR1 and CDR2: MNHEY, SVGAGI. Here the CDR3 DNA reads TGTGCCAGCAGACCGCAGGGGCAGAACACTGAAGCTTTCTTT. Its protein product is CASRPQGQNTEAFF.

The CDR3: CASSQADSYNSPLHF. The CDR3 nucleotides read TGCGCCAGCAGCCAAGCGGACAGTTATAATTCACCCCTCCACTTT. V usage is TRBV4-1 and J usage is TRBJ1-6, with D maybe TRBD1 (6 bases). Germline V CDR1 and CDR2: MGHRA, YSYEKL. The CDR3 covers 15 residues. With 1 base removed from V and 4 bases from J, the gap between germline ends came to 8 bases.

The rearrangement uses TRBV4-2 and TRBJ2-1, with 9 bases aligning to TRBD2. From germline, CDR1 is LGHNA and CDR2 YNFKEQ. J lost 5 bases, V lost 6 bases, and 8 bases had no gene match. This CDR3 contains 15 residues. CDR3 amino acids: CASRPSGGPHNEQFF. The CDR3 DNA sequence: TGTGCCAGCAGGCCCAGCGGGGGGCCCCACAATGAGCAGTTCTTC.

The V gene is TRBV30, the J gene TRBJ1-2, with 10 bases matching TRBD1. This CDR3 comprises 14 residues. J gave up 7 bases and V 1 base, and 6 bases lay outside the gene matches. Germline CDR1 is GTSNPN and CDR2 is SVGIG (reference sequence). The DNA for the CDR3 is TGTGCCTGGAGTGAGGGACAGGGGATTGGTGGCTACACCTTC. This sequence encodes CAWSEGQGIGGYTF.

The chain joins TRBV4-1 to TRBJ1-3; a possible D gene is TRBD1 (5 bases). Deletions cut 0 bases from V and 1 base from J, with 10 bases between. Germline V gene sequence: CDR1 MGHRA, CDR2 YSYEKL. The CDR3 sequence is 16 residues long. CDR3 nucleotide sequence: TGCGCCAGCAGCCAAGACCCAAGGGGATCTGGAAACACCATATATTTT. It yields the protein CASSQDPRGSGNTIYF.

The rearrangement uses TRBV4-3 and TRBJ1-2; possible D gene TRBD1, 6 bases. V shed 4 bases and J shed 4 bases, with 19 bases lying between them. The CDR3 covers 16 residues. Looked up from germline, CDR1 is LGHNA and CDR2 is YSLEER. DNA for the CDR3: TGCGCCAGCAGCCGAAGTGGGGCACAGGGACCCTATGGCTACACCTTC. Amino acid sequence: CASSRSGAQGPYGYTF.

CDR3 nucleotides: TGTGCCAGTAGTCCGGACAGGGGGCGCGGGGGCTACACCTTC. Its translation: CASSPDRGRGGYTF. The V call is TRBV19, the J call TRBJ1-2; 11 bases are shared with TRBD1. Per the germline V gene, CDR1 is LNHDA and CDR2 is SQIVND (reference sequence). The CDR3 has 14 amino acids. Trimming removed 5 bases from V and 8 bases from J; junction bases left unmatched: 7.

CDR3 sequence: CASRPGEDNEQFF. The CDR3 nucleotides are TGTGCCAGCCGCCCGGGTGAAGACAATGAGCAGTTCTTC. The rearrangement links TRBV2 to TRBJ2-1, with no clear D. Trimming pared 8 bases from V and 5 bases from J, leaving 13 bases between. The germline CDR1 and CDR2 sequences are SNHLY and FYNNEI. The CDR3 has 13 residues.

This clone turned up a few times. The rearrangement links TRBV4-2 to TRBJ1-1, with D possibly TRBD1 on 5 matching bases. The germline CDR1 and CDR2 sequences are LGHNA and YNFKEQ. V was trimmed by 4 bases and J by 0 bases, leaving 9 bases between them. The CDR3 loop spans 14 amino acids. The chain's CDR3 is CASSLQTVNTEAFF. CDR3 in DNA: TGTGCCAGCAGCCTACAGACAGTGAACACTGAAGCTTTCTTT.

The chain couples TRBV18 to TRBJ2-2, with D unclear. V shed 2 bases and J shed 1 base, with 11 bases lying between them. CDR3 length: 16 amino acids. The germline V gene has CDR1 KGHSH and CDR2 LQKENI. Here the CDR3 DNA reads TGTGCCAGCTCACCAATCGCTGCAGGGAACACCGGGGAGCTGTTTTTT. This gives the protein CASSPIAAGNTGELFF.

This chain connects TRBV2 to TRBJ1-1; TRBD1 is a possible D gene (5 bases). The V and J ends lost 2 bases and 1 base respectively, with 8 bases between them. There are 14 residues in the CDR3. CDR1 and CDR2 from the germline V gene are SNHLY and FYNNEI. The CDR3 sequence is CASSEQGPNTEAFF. The CDR3 nucleotides are TGTGCCAGCAGTGAACAGGGCCCGAACACTGAAGCTTTCTTT.

V usage is TRBV6-4 and J usage is TRBJ1-2, with TRBD1 matching over 9 bases. The CDR3 length is 13 residues. J lost 8 bases, V lost 5 bases, and 6 bases had no gene match. The V gene's germline CDR1 is MRHNA and CDR2 SNTAGT. For the CDR3, the DNA is TGTGCCAGCAGTCGGGACAGGGACGACGGCTACACCTTC. Protein: CASSRDRDDGYTF.

The chain combines TRBV13 with TRBJ2-3; 8 bases align to TRBD1. V gave up 2 bases and J gave up 2 bases; unmatched junction bases: 6. This CDR3 comprises 16 residues. Looked up from germline, CDR1 is PRHDT and CDR2 is FYEKMQ (reference sequence). The CDR3 region has the DNA TGTGCCAGCAGCTTACCAGGGGGCTCTGTCACAGATACGCAGTATTTT. Protein sequence: CASSLPGGSVTDTQYF.

The rearrangement uses TRBV5-1 and TRBJ2-5, with a weak D call TRBD2 (6 bases). Between the trimmed V and J ends, which lost 0 bases and 0 bases, there was a span of 18 bases. The CDR3 length is 18 residues. Germline V gene lookup returns CDR1 SGHRS and CDR2 YFSETQ. CDR3 coding DNA: TGCGCCAGCAGCTTGGCGACTCCGGGACTGTCCTACCAAGAGACCCAGTACTTC. Protein product: CASSLATPGLSYQETQYF.

This clone was detected once. V gene TRBV5-1 combines with J gene TRBJ1-1; maybe TRBD1 (6 bases). The CDR3 runs 14 residues. Germline V gene sequence: CDR1 SGHRS, CDR2 YFSETQ. V dropped 2 bases and J dropped 3 bases, with 11 bases sitting between them. The CDR3 region is CASSFQGLDTEAFF. The CDR3 nucleotides are TGCGCCAGCAGCTTTCAGGGGTTAGACACTGAAGCTTTCTTT.

V is TRBV5-4 and J is TRBJ1-2, with a possible D match to TRBD1 (5 bases). V was trimmed by 4 bases and J by 5 bases, leaving 24 bases between them. Per germline, CDR1 SGHNT and CDR2 YYREEE (reference sequence). This CDR3 spans 17 amino acids. CDR3 residues: CASSLPKTGGGNYGYTF. In nucleotides, the CDR3 is TGTGCCAGCAGCCTACCAAAGACGGGCGGGGGAAATTATGGCTACACCTTC.

The chain links TRBV15 to TRBJ1-1, with D unresolved. Trimming stripped 0 bases from V and 6 bases from J, with 11 bases between. The CDR3 runs to 14 residues. Germline CDR1 is LNHNV and CDR2 is YYDKDF (reference sequence). The CDR3 bases are TGTGCCACCAGCAGAGAAGGAGGGCTGGCTGAAGCTTTCTTT. This codes for CATSREGGLAEAFF.

This clone was counted between two and nine times. The chain couples TRBV30 to TRBJ2-3; 10 nucleotides match TRBD2. The CDR3 sequence is 15 residues long. V dropped 1 base and J dropped 2; count of bases not matched to a gene: 3. Germline-derived CDR1 and CDR2 are GTSNPN and SVGIG (reference sequence). As DNA, the CDR3 is TGTGCCTGGAGTGAAAGCGGGGGGGCCACAGATACGCAGTATTTT. This codes for CAWSESGGATDTQYF.

CDR3 sequence: CASSLGQGARFVGETQYF. CDR3 DNA: TGTGCCAGCAGCTTAGGACAGGGGGCGCGTTTTGTCGGAGAGACCCAGTACTTC. The chain couples TRBV5-4 to TRBJ2-5; 11 bases map to TRBD1. CDR1 and CDR2 from the germline V gene are SGHNT and YYREEE (reference sequence). The CDR3 has 18 residues. V lost 2 bases, J lost 4 bases, and 13 bases stayed unmatched.

The chain is built from TRBV5-5 and TRBJ1-4, with a tentative D call TRBD1 (5 bases). The CDR3 runs to 14 residues. The V gene's germline CDR1 is SGHKS and CDR2 YYEKEE (reference sequence). V lost 4 bases and J lost 8, with 15 bases in between. CDR3 DNA: TGTGCCAGCAGCCTCCAGGGCGTTCGGGAAAAACTGTTTTTT. This encodes CASSLQGVREKLFF.

The chain recombines TRBV30 with TRBJ1-1; TRBD1 is a possible D gene (6 bases). Germline V gene sequence: CDR1 GTSNPN, CDR2 SVGIG (reference sequence). V was trimmed by 5 bases and J by 1 base, leaving 8 bases between them. This CDR3 region has 12 residues. DNA of the CDR3: TGTGCCTGGGGGGGACAGAACACTGAAGCTTTCTTT. It encodes CAWGGQNTEAFF.

This clone appeared once. As DNA, the CDR3 is TGTGCCAGCAGCTTAAAATTCGAGCGGGGGTACAATGAGCAGTTCTTC. Translated: CASSLKFERGYNEQFF. The gene calls are TRBV7-3 and TRBJ2-1; 8 bases match TRBD2. This CDR3 spans 16 amino acids. Germline CDR1 reads SGHTA; CDR2 reads FQGTGA. Losses at the gene ends were 1 base for V and 4 bases for J; bases not matched to a gene: 6.

The chain uses TRBV18 and TRBJ1-1; D remains unclear. The CDR3 runs 15 residues. CDR1 and CDR2 (germline): KGHSH, LQKENI. V dropped 0 bases and J dropped 5 bases, with 13 bases sitting between them. Written as DNA, the CDR3 is TGTGCCAGCTCACCACCGTTGGGAGGGTGGACTGAAGCTTTCTTT. Its translation is CASSPPLGGWTEAFF.

The sample holds one count of this clone. The chain uses TRBV5-1 and TRBJ2-5, with TRBD2 identical over 8 bases. Trimming removed 0 bases from V and 3 bases from J; junction bases left unmatched: 7. CDR3 size: 16 residues. CDR1 is SGHRS, CDR2 YFSETQ, per germline. CDR3 sequence: CASSLEVAGYKETQYF. The CDR3 nucleotides are TGCGCCAGCAGCTTGGAGGTAGCGGGGTATAAAGAGACCCAGTACTTC.

J is TRBJ1-3 and V is TRBV10-3; D might be TRBD1 (6 bases). This CDR3 has 15 amino acids. V was pared by 0 bases and J by 0 bases, with 6 bases between. Looked up from germline, CDR1 is ENHRY and CDR2 is SYGVKD. The CDR3 bases are TGTGCCATCAGTGAGTCAGGGGGCTCTGGAAACACCATATATTTT. Residues: CAISESGGSGNTIYF.

This chain joins TRBV7-2 and TRBJ1-4; unclear D gene. The CDR3 has 17 amino acids. Trimming removed 1 base from V and 4 bases from J, with 16 bases in between. Germline-derived CDR1 and CDR2 are SGHTA and FQGNSA. The CDR3 DNA reads as TGTGCCAGCAGCTTAGTTCAATCACACGGGGTTAATGAAAAACTGTTTTTT. Protein: CASSLVQSHGVNEKLFF.

The V gene is TRBV5-1, the J gene TRBJ2-3; the D is unclear. The CDR3 is made up of 14 amino acids. Germline CDR1 and CDR2: SGHRS and YFSETQ. The V and J ends lost 5 bases and 2 bases respectively, with 12 bases between them. The CDR3 sequence: CASSSRRITDTQYF. In DNA, the CDR3 is TGCGCCAGCAGTAGCCGACGGATCACAGATACGCAGTATTTT.

V is TRBV11-3 and J is TRBJ1-1; maybe TRBD1 (5 bases). Germline V gene lookup returns CDR1 SGHNT and CDR2 YENEEA. V was pared by 6 bases and J by 2 bases, with 10 bases between. This CDR3 contains 13 residues. DNA of the CDR3: TGTGCCAGCAGTGCTCAGGGTAACACTGAAGCTTTCTTT. Its translation: CASSAQGNTEAFF.

This clone was picked up one time. The chain has TRBV6-5 and TRBJ2-5, with 7 nucleotides matching TRBD1. TRBJ2-7 matches the DNA end more closely, so the J call is doubtful. The CDR3 consists of 13 residues. The germline V gene has CDR1 MNHEY and CDR2 SVGAGI. As DNA, the CDR3 is TGTGCCAGCAGAGTGACAGGGTCCTACGAGCAGTACTTC. Protein sequence: CASRVTGSYEQYF.